This is a list of T cell receptor beta chains from one sample in a study of blood T cells in healthy people across ages. TCRdb passed the 5' RACE reads through MiXCR, listing each CDR3 protein once. The sample consists of around 1.7 million distinct CDR3 sequences, about 28% of them appearing once. Sequencing was carried out using blood. All receptors come from a woman aged 30 to 39 in good health. Each CDR3 is given with its conserved first and last residue. A D gene is named only where the DNA matches it firmly. Rows may omit the clone size; those that give it use once, few, many or a size class.

>TRBV27|TRBJ2-7|16|NA|many
CASSLFIGEPIYEQYF
TGTGCCAGCAGTTTATTCATCGGGGAGCCCATATACGAGCAGTACTTC
>TRBV12-3/TRBV12-4|TRBJ1-2|15|NA|few
CASSTEWGEIYGYTF
TGTGCCAGCAGTACCGAGTGGGGGGAAATCTATGGCTACACCTTC
>TRBV6-6|TRBJ1-2|14|TRBD1|few
CASIEQGGRVGYTF
TGTGCCAGCATTGAGCAGGGGGGGAGAGTTGGCTACACCTTC
>TRBV9|TRBJ2-1|14|NA|few
CASSVDDFNNEQFF
TGTGCCAGCAGCGTAGACGACTTCAACAATGAGCAGTTCTTC
>TRBV20-1|TRBJ2-5|12|NA|NA
CSATTRQETQYF
TGCAGTGCTACCACGAGACAAGAGACCCAGTACTTC
>TRBV12-3/TRBV12-4|TRBJ2-3|11|NA|NA
CARHDADTQYF
TGTGCCAGACACGACGCAGATACGCAGTATTTT
>TRBV20-1|TRBJ1-1|15|NA|once
CSATDPGGAGTETFF
TGCAGTGCCACGGACCCCGGGGGCGCGGGCACTGAAACTTTCTTT
>TRBV10-3|TRBJ2-7|15|TRBD2|many
CAISEAVAGANEQYF
TGTGCCATCAGTGAGGCGGTAGCGGGAGCTAACGAGCAGTACTTC
>TRBV20-1|TRBJ2-7|14|TRBD2|few
CSASFSGSNHEQYF
TGCAGTGCTAGCTTTAGCGGGAGTAACCACGAGCAGTACTTC
>TRBV12-3/TRBV12-4|TRBJ1-1|13|NA|few
CASSFEDRGLPFF
TGTGCCAGCAGTTTTGAGGACAGAGGTCTACCTTTCTTT
>TRBV11-2|TRBJ1-1|12|NA|NA
CASSPQQGVPFF
TGTGCCAGCAGCCCACAACAGGGCGTCCCTTTCTTT
>TRBV12-3/TRBV12-4|TRBJ1-5|13|TRBD1|many
CASRGTGNQPQHF
TGTGCCAGCCGGGGGACAGGGAATCAGCCCCAGCATTTT
>TRBV2|TRBJ2-7|14|NA|NA
CASSARQASYEQYF
TGTGCCAGCAGTGCAAGACAGGCCTCCTACGAGCAGTACTTC
>TRBV9|TRBJ2-5|18|TRBD2|NA
CASSGGTSGRSGQETQYF
TGTGCCAGCAGCGGGGGGACTAGCGGGAGATCAGGCCAAGAGACCCAGTACTTC
>TRBV6-1|TRBJ2-7|14|NA|NA
CATALGLETYEQYF
TGTGCTACCGCCCTCGGCTTGGAGACCTACGAGCAGTACTTC
>TRBV20-1|TRBJ1-2|13|NA|NA
CSARNTQTGGYTF
TGCAGTGCTAGGAACACTCAAACAGGCGGCTACACCTTC
>TRBV18|TRBJ1-5|13|NA|many
CASSPPGNQPQHF
TGCGCCAGCAGCCCCCCGGGCAATCAGCCCCAGCATTTT
>TRBV5-1|TRBJ1-2|15|NA|few
CASSWGNEANYGYTF
TGCGCCAGCAGTTGGGGAAATGAAGCGAACTATGGCTACACCTTC
>TRBV13|TRBJ1-2|14|TRBD1|NA
CSSSPPGQGRGYTF
TGTTCCAGCAGCCCCCCGGGACAGGGCCGCGGCTACACCTTC
>TRBV30|TRBJ1-4|16|NA|few
CAWSSRQGRANEKLFF
TGTGCCTGGAGTTCAAGGCAGGGCAGGGCTAATGAAAAACTGTTTTTT
>TRBV5-4|TRBJ2-1|17|NA|once
CASSPYPGTQLLREQFF
TGTGCCAGCAGCCCCTACCCCGGGACTCAACTCCTACGTGAGCAGTTCTTC
>TRBV5-1|TRBJ2-7|17|NA|few
CASSITYVRDRACEQYF
TGCGCCAGCAGCATTACCTACGTGCGGGACCGAGCCTGCGAGCAGTACTTC
>TRBV30|TRBJ2-7|14|TRBD1|many
CAWSTGQGSYEQYF
TGTGCCTGGAGTACGGGACAGGGTTCCTACGAGCAGTACTTC
>TRBV5-1|TRBJ1-1|14|TRBD1|few
CASSLVRGRSEAFF
TGCGCCAGCAGCTTGGTCAGGGGGAGGAGTGAAGCTTTCTTT
>TRBV27|TRBJ1-5|13|NA|NA
CASSPLPHQPQHF
TGTGCCAGCAGTCCCCTGCCTCATCAGCCCCAGCATTTT
>TRBV25-1|TRBJ2-7|13|NA|many
CASSGGGLYEQYF
TGTGCCAGCAGTGGTGGGGGTTTATACGAGCAGTACTTC
>TRBV6-5|TRBJ2-3|16|TRBD2|NA
CASSTYSGGAPDTQYF
TGTGCCAGCAGTACTTATAGCGGGGGGGCCCCAGATACGCAGTATTTT
>TRBV14|TRBJ2-7|13|NA|many
CASSQQGTYEQYF
TGTGCCAGCAGCCAACAGGGGACCTACGAGCAGTACTTC
>TRBV2|TRBJ2-1|14|TRBD2|many
CASSGLAGGDEQFF
TGTGCCAGCAGCGGACTAGCGGGAGGGGATGAGCAGTTCTTC
>TRBV7-2|TRBJ2-5|16|TRBD2|few
CASSKTSSGSGETQYF
TGTGCCAGCAGCAAAACCTCTAGCGGGAGTGGTGAGACCCAGTACTTC
>TRBV20-1|TRBJ2-7|14|NA|NA
CSFPRGTDSYEQYF
TGCAGCTTTCCTCGGGGGACAGACTCCTACGAGCAGTACTTC
>TRBV24-1|TRBJ2-1|14|NA|NA
CATSGQSSYNEQFF
TGTGCCACCAGTGGCCAGAGCTCCTACAATGAGCAGTTCTTC
>TRBV6-1|TRBJ1-6|16|NA|few
CASARVPTGNDSPLHF
TGTGCCAGCGCAAGGGTCCCCACAGGGAATGATTCACCCCTCCACTTT
>TRBV30|TRBJ1-4|13|NA|NA
CAARGRTNEKLFF
TGTGCCGCTAGGGGACGCACTAATGAAAAACTGTTTTTT
>TRBV11-2|TRBJ2-5|16|NA|NA
CASSSTPSGGQETQYF
TGTGCCAGCAGCTCTACCCCCTCCGGGGGACAAGAGACCCAGTACTTC
>TRBV11-2|TRBJ2-1|13|TRBD2|few
CASSLDLAGWQFF
TGTGCCAGCAGCTTAGATCTAGCGGGGTGGCAGTTCTTC
>TRBV4-1|TRBJ2-3|16|TRBD2|NA
CASSQGGGARTDTQYF
TGCGCCAGCAGCCAAGGCGGGGGGGCCCGCACAGATACGCAGTATTTT
>TRBV2|TRBJ2-1|15|TRBD2|NA
CASSATSGGVNEQFF
TGTGCCAGCAGTGCGACTAGCGGGGGGGTCAATGAGCAGTTCTTC
>TRBV5-4|TRBJ2-1|17|TRBD2|few
CASSLSTSGRVGNEQFF
TGTGCCAGCAGCTTGTCGACTAGCGGGAGGGTGGGGAATGAGCAGTTCTTC
>TRBV28|TRBJ1-5|14|TRBD1|NA
CASSGDRRRQPQHF
TGTGCCAGCAGTGGGGACAGGAGGAGGCAGCCCCAGCATTTT
>TRBV7-9|TRBJ1-2|16|TRBD1|NA
CASKMPGQGNNYGYTF
TGTGCCAGCAAGATGCCGGGACAGGGGAACAACTATGGCTACACCTTC
>TRBV4-1|TRBJ2-4|21|NA|NA
CASSQALGPSRSPRGRDIQYF
TGCGCCAGCAGCCAAGCACTTGGACCCTCCCGTTCCCCTCGGGGAAGGGACATTCAGTACTTC
>TRBV20-1|TRBJ2-2|15|NA|few
CSATGAGPNTGELFF
TGCAGTGCAACGGGGGCAGGCCCGAACACCGGGGAGCTGTTTTTT
>TRBV28|TRBJ2-4|16|NA|NA
CASSFNGGIAKNIQYF
TGTGCCAGCAGTTTTAACGGGGGTATAGCCAAAAACATTCAGTACTTC